This T cell receptor beta chain was documented in a study of cytomegalovirus exposure and HLA in healthy donors (TCRdb year 2017). About the investigation overall: In an earlier analysis of approximately 640 of the donors, roughly 300 Gb of sequence data and 100 million or so unique TCR beta sequences from about 179 million T cells were reported. Approximately 300 gigabases of sequencing data and approximately 91 million unique TCR sequences made up an early release that covered approximately 700 HLA-typed donors. The genetic ancestry cluster associated with self-reported Caucasian donors included approximately 85% of the 398 genotyped donors. The aim of the study was to test whether cataloging public T cell receptors could identify signatures of past pathogen exposure. The T cell repertoires of 550 to 850 subjects were profiled by immunosequencing and related to cytomegalovirus serostatus. Along with the approximately 700-subject first cohort, a separate validation cohort of 120 different subjects was used. The study combined high-throughput TCR immunosequencing, statistical association of individual TCRs with disease status, and machine learning to predict cytomegalovirus infection status. A later analysis re-analyzed previously published TCR beta repertoires from 550 to 700 donors and added high-resolution HLA genotyping to study TCR occurrence patterns. The later analysis used no new phenotypic data to find candidate immune exposures, relying instead on TCR beta sequences and their occurrence across donors. To decide whether each TCR beta V gene segment behaved as functional or pseudogenic, an earlier analysis of 587 of the donors relied on high-throughput TCR beta sequencing. Alongside the repertoire data, information on donor age, sex, ethnicity and CMV serostatus was compiled. Genome-wide SNP genotypes for about 65% of the roughly 670 donors were used in a later genetic analysis, which treated that subset as a discovery cohort. Every repertoire in the discovery cohort had been generated on one and the same sequencing platform. Class I and class II HLA loci were covered by the typing at four-digit resolution. The number of typed donors differed by locus: roughly 620-630 for A, B, C, DRB1 and DQB1; some 500 for DQA1; around 610 for DPA1; and 450 to 480 for DPB1. Roughly five DR-DQ haplotypes were treated as single units for association and clustering because of strong linkage in the cohort. On average, around 230,000 unique TCR beta nucleotide sequences were sequenced per donor among 300 to 500 genotyped donors of the cohort, with 15% to 20% of those sequences being non-productive. On the study overall, not on this receptor specifically: Specific HLA alleles were associated with roughly 17,000 TCR beta sequences at a false discovery rate of 0.05 in a later analysis. Most CMV-associated TCR beta chains appeared to be HLA-restricted in a later analysis, and the HLA associations seemed to be driven largely by CMV exposure. A later analysis found that TCR association rates varied across HLA loci, with DRB1 alleles showing the most associated TCRs and HLA-C alleles the fewest. According to the authors, the approach could potentially be generalized to other disease states and immunological phenotypes. According to a later analysis, parvovirus B19, influenza, CMV and Epstein-Barr virus appeared linked to several top co-occurrence clusters. A further reported finding was that TCR beta sequences accurately predicted the HLA-A and HLA-B alleles for most subjects in the first cohort. CMV serostatus was the only immune exposure information available for the cohort. Most TCR sequences were observed very rarely across donors, whereas some public TCRs were present in many individuals. When HLA alleles, especially DR and DQ, strongly co-occurred, TCR associations were difficult to assign to individual alleles. An earlier analysis of around 540 of the donors showed that most TCR beta V segments appeared in productive rearrangements either about 90% or about 30% of the time, which broadly matched IMGT annotations. A few of the identified cytomegalovirus-associated TCR beta chains were confirmed in vitro to be specific for cytomegalovirus antigens. Some IMGT-functional V segments, including TRBV6-2 and TRBV6-3, could not be distinguished by the 87-base-pair reads and were therefore excluded. The study listed 150 to 200 TCR beta chains as associated with cytomegalovirus. A later genetic analysis reported fewer N-insertions in productive TCRs among donors in an Asian-associated ancestry cluster than the approximately 700-donor mean. Correlated functional status among segregating V segments might reflect linkage disequilibrium, but an unknown experimental factor could not be ruled out. An association between a missense DCLRE1C variant and V-gene and J-gene trimming of TCR beta chains was found in a later genetic analysis and replicated in an independent cohort. In this cohort, only TCR beta chains were sequenced, and detectable features were limited by the absence of alpha or paired-chain data. The presence/absence analyses assumed that sequencing depth was roughly uniform across donors, and that assumption may not be true. Compared with equally common non-associated chains, HLA-associated TCR beta chains in a later analysis were more clonally expanded and had lower generation probabilities. Fewer than 20 rarely observed V segments, including chromosome 9 orphons, were excluded from the earlier analysis of approximately 500 of the donors because counts were too low. Because some donors lacked HLA typing at each locus, the association tests relied only on the typed subset. Cytomegalovirus status was reported to be diagnosed by the classifier with high specificity and sensitivity in both the original and validation cohorts. A cluster of highly shared sequence variants was judged likely to represent a technical artifact of the sequencing pipeline.

Receptors were amplified or captured by the immunoSEQ multiplex PCR assay. For the multiplex PCR, a mixture combining 60 forward primers for TCR Vbeta segments and 13 reverse primers for TCR Jbeta segments was used. The CDR3 region of rearranged TCR beta genes was amplified from genomic DNA with a multiplex PCR assay. Amplified TCR beta libraries were sequenced as 87-base-pair reads on the Illumina HiSeq System. From the authors' description of their analysis: Across the roughly 700 repertoires, a later analysis counted 60 million to 90 million unique TCR beta chains, roughly 11 million of which were shared by at least two donors. Raw reads were error-corrected and collapsed into unique sequences by a nearest-neighbor algorithm in which closely related sequences were merged to remove PCR and sequencing errors. Alignment of CDR3 sequences to IMGT reference sequences was used to assign V, D and J gene segments. For a sequence to be retained, a match of at least six nucleotides was required to both a V gene segment and a J gene segment. Rearrangements were classified as productive when the CDR3 lacked stop codons and remained in frame with V and J, and all other rearrangements were classified as non-productive. Following IMGT convention, CDR3 was defined as the stretch from the second conserved V-encoded cysteine up to the conserved J-encoded phenylalanine. Sequences without an unambiguous match to a single V gene segment were excluded from the earlier analysis of approximately 560 of the donors. In an earlier analysis of about 590 of the donors, a V segment was called functional when productive rearrangements were above 56.7%, and segregating when the standard deviation between donors exceeded 5%. A statistical classification framework was built to diagnose cytomegalovirus status from the catalog of TCR beta chain sequences. In a later analysis, TCR nucleotide sequences were compared against IMGT/GENE-DB human TR gene sequences so that V and J genes could be assigned. Using the TCRdist pipeline, a later analysis assigned CDR3 sequences along with most-parsimonious VDJ recombination scenarios. A later analysis defined each TCR beta chain by its CDR3 amino acid sequence plus V-gene family, and excluded reads lacking a unique V-gene family. In a later analysis, a few hundred highly shared, low-generation-probability nucleotide sequences were removed to address suspected cross-contamination and a sequencing artifact. A later analysis calculated a clonal expansion index for each public chain from normalized within-repertoire ranks of inferred template counts. Generation probabilities in a later analysis came from a VDJ recombination model fitted to out-of-frame rearrangements, and those results were checked against IGoR. A later analysis scored TCR-TCR, TCR-HLA and TCR-CMV co-occurrence with hypergeometric tests, applying a repertoire-size bias correction to TCR pairs. To estimate false discovery rates, a later analysis permuted the HLA or CMV assignments 20 times. In a later analysis, co-occurring TCRs were grouped using DBSCAN, and TCRdist sequence similarity was added for clustering within HLA-allele-positive subsets. Co-occurrence clustering excluded repertoires with fewer than 30,000 or more than 120,000 public chains, plus five with anomalous nucleotide sharing. TCRdb limited this immuneACCESS table to in-frame rearrangements with V and J called. A share of clones is missing; checked studies link under half to unresolved V genes, and the rest is unexplained. The V and J calls and clone size come from that table; D and trimming were worked out from the DNA. The sample table shows 150,000 to 200,000 clones, and about 9% are seen once. The ten largest clones take up approximately 1.5% of the sample.

The CDR1 and CDR2 encoded by the germline V gene are SQVTM and ANQGSEA. From V the trimming removes 1 base and from J it removes 4 bases, while the gene matches leave 5 bases of the junction unaccounted for. The CDR3 runs 15 residues from the cysteine to the phenylalanine. Of the read, only the CDR3 DNA is kept; its 45 bases are in frame from base 1. The cohort consisted of hundreds of healthy bone marrow donors. At the time of sampling, all cohort members were nominally healthy, though unrecorded immune exposures were likely present. The donor was CMV seropositive and belonged to the group of 250 to 300 seropositive cohort members. Every donor gave a peripheral blood sample, and the peripheral blood mononuclear cells from that sample were used for TCR beta sequencing. Genomic DNA was extracted from the blood cell samples with the Qiagen DNeasy Blood Extraction Kit. This clone was seen more than once but under ten times. The clone's antigen remains unknown. No qualities accompany the bases; no much larger clone lies one base away.

This sequence originates from a woman younger than 45 in good health and CMV-seropositive. The source material was PBMCs. This receptor chain uses TRBV29-1 and TRBJ1-1; 11 central bases correspond to TRBD1. The CDR3 protein is CSVEGTGGGSTEAFF. The nucleotide sequence reads TGCAGCGTTGAAGGGACAGGGGGCGGGAGCACTGAAGCTTTCTTT.